This T cell receptor beta chain is from a study of tumor-infiltrating lymphocytes in oesophageal squamous cell carcinoma. The germline CDR1 and CDR2 sequences are LNHNV and YYDKDF (reference sequence). Between the trimmed V and J ends, which lost 0 bases and 7 bases, there was a span of 7 bases. This CDR3 has 14 residues. This clonotype has at least ten counts. In TCRdb, the PCR reads were re-called with MiXCR into one record per CDR3 protein. The profile shows under 20,000 distinct CDR3 sequences, around two fifths of them singletons. The sequenced material came from esophageal tumor tissue. The receptor's source is a male donor with esophageal squamous cell carcinoma. The chain is built from TRBV15 and TRBJ1-6; no clear D. This chain's CDR3 is CATSRDGMNSPLHF. CDR3 nucleotide sequence: TGTGCCACCAGCAGAGATGGGATGAATTCACCCCTCCACTTT.